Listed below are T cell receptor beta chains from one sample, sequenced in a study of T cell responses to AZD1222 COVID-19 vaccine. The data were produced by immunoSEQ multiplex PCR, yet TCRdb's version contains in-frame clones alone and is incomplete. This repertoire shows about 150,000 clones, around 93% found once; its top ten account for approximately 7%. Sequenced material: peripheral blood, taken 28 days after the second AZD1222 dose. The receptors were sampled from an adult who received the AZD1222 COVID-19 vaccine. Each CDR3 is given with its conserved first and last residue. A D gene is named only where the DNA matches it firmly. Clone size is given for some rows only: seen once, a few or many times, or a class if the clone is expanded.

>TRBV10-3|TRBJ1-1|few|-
TGTGCCATCAGTGAGGGATTCGCCGGGACTGATAACACTGAAGCTTTCTTT
CAISEGFAGTDNTEAFF
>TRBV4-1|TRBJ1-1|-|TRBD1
TGCGCCAGCAGCTTAGATCCAGGGGGCTTGGGAGCTTTCTTT
CASSLDPGGLGAFF
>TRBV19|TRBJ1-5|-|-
TGTGCCAGTAGTCCCCAAGGCAATCAGCCCCAGCATTTT
CASSPQGNQPQHF
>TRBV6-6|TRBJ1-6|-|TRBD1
TGTGCCAGCAGTTACCGACCCGGGACAGAAAATTCACCCCTCCACTTT
CASSYRPGTENSPLHF
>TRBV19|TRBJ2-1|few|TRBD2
TGTGCCAGTAGTATGCTAGCGGGGTCTCTTTGGCATGAGCAGTTCTTC
CASSMLAGSLWHEQFF
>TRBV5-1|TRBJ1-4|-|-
TGCGCCAGCGCCCCGTTTGGCTTACATGAAAAACTGTTTTTT
CASAPFGLHEKLFF
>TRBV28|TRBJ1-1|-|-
TGTGCCAGCAGTATCCGGGCCCCCACTGAAGCTTTCTTT
CASSIRAPTEAFF
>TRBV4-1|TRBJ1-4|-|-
TGCGCCAGCAGCCATCGGACACCGAATGAAAAACTGTTTTTT
CASSHRTPNEKLFF
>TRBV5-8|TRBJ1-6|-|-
TGTGCCAGCAGCAGCTGGACCGGCTCTTCACCCCTCCACTTT
CASSSWTGSSPLHF
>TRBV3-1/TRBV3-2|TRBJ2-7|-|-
TGTGCCAGCAGCCAAGACGCTACGGCCTCCTACGAGCAGTACTTC
CASSQDATASYEQYF
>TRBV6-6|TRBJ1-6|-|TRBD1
TGTGCCAGCAGTTACCCAGGACAGGGGGCTACCCTCCACTTT
CASSYPGQGATLHF
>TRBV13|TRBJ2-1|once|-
TGTGCCAGCAGCTTAGAGGTAGACGCTGAGCAGTTCTTC
CASSLEVDAEQFF
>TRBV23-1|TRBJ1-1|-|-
TGCGCCAGCAGTCAGACATCCTCGAACACTGAAGCTTTCTTT
CASSQTSSNTEAFF
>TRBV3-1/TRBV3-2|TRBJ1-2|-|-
TGTGCCAGCAGCCGAGCGAACGCTAACTATGGCTACACCTTC
CASSRANANYGYTF
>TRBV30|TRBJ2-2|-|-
TGTGCCTGGAGTGTCAGGGACACCGGGGAGCTGTTTTTT
CAWSVRDTGELFF
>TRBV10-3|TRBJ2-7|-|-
TGTGCCATCAGTGACGGACGGACCTACGAGCAGTACTTC
CAISDGRTYEQYF
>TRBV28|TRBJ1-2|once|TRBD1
TGTGCCAGCAGTCCAGGGGACAGGGCTAACTATGGCTACACCTTC
CASSPGDRANYGYTF
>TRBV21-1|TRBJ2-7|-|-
TGTGCCAGCAGCAAAGGGGAGAGGGACCTATACGAGCAGTACTTC
CASSKGERDLYEQYF
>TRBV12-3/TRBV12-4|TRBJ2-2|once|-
TGTGCCAGCGCAGACGCGAACACCGGGGAGCTGTTTTTT
CASADANTGELFF
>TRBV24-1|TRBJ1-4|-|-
TGTGCCACCGGAGGGAGACAGGAGGGAGCTGAAAAACTGTTTTTT
CATGGRQEGAEKLFF
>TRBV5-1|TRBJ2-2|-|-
TGCGCCAGCAGCTTGGCCGGAACCGGGGAGCTGTTTTTT
CASSLAGTGELFF
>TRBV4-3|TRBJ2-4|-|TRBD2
TGCGCCAGCAGCCCTATCCTCGGGGGGGTTCCGTTAGCCAAAAACATTCAGTACTTC
CASSPILGGVPLAKNIQYF
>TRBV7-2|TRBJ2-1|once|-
TGTGCCAGCAGCTCCTCGGACTGGACAGAGCAGTTCTTC
CASSSSDWTEQFF
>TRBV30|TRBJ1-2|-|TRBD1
TGTGCCTGGAGTAAGGACAGGAGCTATGGCTACACCTTC
CAWSKDRSYGYTF
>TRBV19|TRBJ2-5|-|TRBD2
TGTGCCAGTAGGGGAGGGAACGGTGAGACCCAGTACTTC
CASRGGNGETQYF
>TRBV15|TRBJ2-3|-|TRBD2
TGTGCCACCAGCAGAGCCGTAGCGGGGGCCAGCACAGATACGCAGTATTTT
CATSRAVAGASTDTQYF
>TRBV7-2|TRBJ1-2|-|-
TGTGCCAGCAGCACCCAAGATTTCTATGGCTACACCTTC
CASSTQDFYGYTF
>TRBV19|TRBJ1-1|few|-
TGTGCCAGTAGTATAGAGCGGCAGGGCCGGATGAACACTGAAGCTTTCTTT
CASSIERQGRMNTEAFF
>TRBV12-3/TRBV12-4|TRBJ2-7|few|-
TGTGCCAGCAACCGGGGTTACGAGCAGTACTTC
CASNRGYEQYF
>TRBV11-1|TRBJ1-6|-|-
TGTGCCAGCAGGGGTGACAGTCATCGGTCACCCCTCCACTTT
CASRGDSHRSPLHF
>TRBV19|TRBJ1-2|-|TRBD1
TGTGCCAGTAGTACACGACAGGGGAGGAACTATGGCTACACCTTC
CASSTRQGRNYGYTF
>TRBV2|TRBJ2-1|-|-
TGTGCCAGCAGGGGGGACACGAATGAGCAGTTCTTC
CASRGDTNEQFF
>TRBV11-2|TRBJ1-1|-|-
TGTGCCAGCAGCTTAGAGGTCCACGGAAACACTGAAGCTTTCTTT
CASSLEVHGNTEAFF
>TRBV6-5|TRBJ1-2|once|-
TGTGCCAGCAGTAGGGACATCCCTCTCTATGGCTACACCTTC
CASSRDIPLYGYTF
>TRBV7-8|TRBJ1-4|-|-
TGTGCCAGCAGCCCGATAGCCGGGCGTCCAAATGAAAAACTGTTTTTT
CASSPIAGRPNEKLFF
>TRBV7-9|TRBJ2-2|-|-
TGTGCCAGCAGCTTATTTATGTTGGCCGGGGAGCTGTTTTTT
CASSLFMLAGELFF
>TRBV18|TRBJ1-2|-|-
TGTGCCAGCTCACCATTGGGGGCTGGCTACACCTTC
CASSPLGAGYTF
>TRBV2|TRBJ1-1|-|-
TGTGCCAGCAGTGAATTCGCCGGGGGGCGAGTACGAGCTTTCTTT
CASSEFAGGRVRAFF
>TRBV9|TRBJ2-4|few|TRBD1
TGTGCCAGCAGCAGAAACCGGGACAGGGATACAAACATTCAGTACTTC
CASSRNRDRDTNIQYF
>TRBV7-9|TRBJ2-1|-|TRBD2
TGTGCCAGCAGCGGTAGCGGGGGGGGAAATGAGCAGTTCTTC
CASSGSGGGNEQFF
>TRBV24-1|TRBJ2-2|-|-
TGTGCCACCCGATCATCCGCGAACACCGGGGAGCTGTTTTTT
CATRSSANTGELFF
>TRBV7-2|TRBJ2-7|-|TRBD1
TGTGCCAGCAGCTTACAGGGGGTTAACTACGAGCAGTACTTC
CASSLQGVNYEQYF